These T cell receptor beta chains were read from a single sample in a study of T cell responses to AZD1222 COVID-19 vaccine. Generated by immunoSEQ multiplex PCR, the TCRdb table keeps only in-frame clones and is missing some. The table shows approximately 90,000 clones, with roughly nine tenths occurring only once. The sequenced sample was peripheral blood, obtained on day 0 of AZD1222 vaccination. These TCRs come from an adult in good health. CDR3s include the opening cysteine and the closing phenylalanine or tryptophan. The D gene is left open where the match is weak. Only part of the rows carry a size: once, few, many, or a class if the clone is expanded.

cdr3_aa,cdr3_nt,j_call,d_call,cdr3_length,clone_size,v_call
CASSDREGGQPQHF,TGTGCCAGCAGTGACAGGGAGGGCGGTCAGCCCCAGCATTTT,TRBJ1-5,.,14,.,TRBV25-1
CASSQDSGGTEAFF,TGTGCCAGCAGCCAAGATTCGGGGGGCACTGAAGCTTTCTTT,TRBJ1-1,.,14,once,TRBV3-1/TRBV3-2
CASSLVPYNEQFF,TGCGCCAGCAGCTTGGTTCCTTACAATGAGCAGTTCTTC,TRBJ2-1,.,13,.,TRBV5-1
CASTSKGYEQFF,TGTGCCAGCACTTCCAAAGGGTATGAGCAGTTCTTC,TRBJ2-1,.,12,once,TRBV28
CASSSRGDEQFF,TGTGCCAGCAGCTCGAGGGGGGATGAGCAGTTCTTC,TRBJ2-1,.,12,.,TRBV7-9
CASSFGTAHTGELFF,TGCGCCAGCAGCTTTGGGACAGCCCACACCGGGGAGCTGTTTTTT,TRBJ2-2,TRBD1,15,.,TRBV5-1
CASSLEASSLPYEQYF,TGCGCCAGCAGCTTGGAGGCTAGCAGTTTACCGTACGAGCAGTACTTC,TRBJ2-7,.,16,.,TRBV5-1
CAGTTGLAPKVNSPLHF,TGTGCCGGAACGACAGGATTAGCCCCAAAGGTTAATTCACCCCTCCACTTT,TRBJ1-6,.,17,.,TRBV7-2
CASSLAAGATYEQYF,TGTGCCAGCAGCTTAGCGGCGGGAGCGACCTACGAGCAGTACTTC,TRBJ2-7,TRBD2,15,.,TRBV7-9
CASSKGLANEQFF,TGCGCCAGCAGTAAGGGACTAGCGAATGAGCAGTTCTTC,TRBJ2-1,TRBD2,13,.,TRBV10-1
CASSTGGSTDTQYF,TGTGCCAGTAGTACCGGGGGGAGCACAGATACGCAGTATTTT,TRBJ2-3,TRBD2,14,.,TRBV19
CASSQARGRETQYF,TGTGCCAGCAGCCAAGCACGAGGGCGAGAGACCCAGTACTTC,TRBJ2-5,.,14,.,TRBV14
CASSVGQGALAEAFF,TGCGCCAGCAGTGTGGGTCAGGGGGCGTTGGCTGAAGCTTTCTTT,TRBJ1-1,TRBD1,15,once,TRBV5-1
CASSDTFSETQYF,TGTGCCAGCAGTGATACCTTCTCTGAGACCCAGTACTTC,TRBJ2-5,.,13,once,TRBV6-1
CASRGNNEQFF,TGTGCCAGCCGCGGAAACAATGAGCAGTTCTTC,TRBJ2-1,.,11,few,TRBV28
CASSRRAGQSYEQYF,TGTGCCAGCTCGCGGCGCGCGGGACAGTCCTACGAGCAGTACTTC,TRBJ2-7,.,15,.,TRBV18
CASSSAGLANTIYF,TGTGCCAGCAGCTCTGCCGGGTTAGCGAACACCATATATTTT,TRBJ1-3,.,14,.,TRBV7-2
CASTRINYGYTF,TGTGCCAGCACTCGGATTAACTATGGCTACACCTTC,TRBJ1-2,.,12,.,TRBV28
CASSLAASGRVGTDTQYF,TGTGCCAGCAGTTTGGCGGCTAGCGGGAGGGTCGGGACAGATACGCAGTATTTT,TRBJ2-3,TRBD2,18,.,TRBV28
CASSRGQGSRDTQYF,TGTGCCAGCAGTCGAGGACAGGGGAGTCGGGATACGCAGTATTTT,TRBJ2-3,TRBD1,15,.,TRBV5-8
CASSTWATEAFF,TGTGCCAGCAGTACCTGGGCGACTGAAGCTTTCTTT,TRBJ1-1,.,12,.,TRBV28
CASSPGARYEQYF,TGTGCCAGCAGCCCGGGGGCGCGATACGAGCAGTACTTC,TRBJ2-7,.,13,.,TRBV3-1/TRBV3-2
CASSPDRQGRAFF,TGTGCCAGCAGTCCAGACAGACAGGGTCGAGCTTTCTTT,TRBJ1-1,TRBD1,13,.,TRBV6-5
CASSGSGTTNEKLFF,TGTGCCAGCAGCGGTTCAGGTACAACTAATGAAAAACTGTTTTTT,TRBJ1-4,.,15,.,TRBV5-6
CASLGVWGYTF,TGTGCCTCGCTGGGGGTTTGGGGCTACACCTTC,TRBJ1-2,.,11,.,TRBV19
CASRSAAHNEKLFF,TGTGCCAGCAGGTCAGCGGCCCATAATGAAAAACTGTTTTTT,TRBJ1-4,.,14,.,TRBV28
CASRTREGRYEQYF,TGTGCCAGCAGGACCAGGGAGGGTAGGTACGAGCAGTACTTC,TRBJ2-7,TRBD2,14,.,TRBV6-5
CASSHGRLNMNTEAFF,TGTGCCAGCTCACACGGACGGTTAAACATGAACACTGAAGCTTTCTTT,TRBJ1-1,.,16,.,TRBV18
CASSPGDSRNEKLFF,TGTGCCAGCAGCCCTGGGGACAGTAGAAATGAAAAACTGTTTTTT,TRBJ1-4,TRBD1,15,.,TRBV28
CASSGGTEAFF,TGTGCCAGCAGCGGGGGCACTGAAGCTTTCTTT,TRBJ1-1,.,11,few,TRBV6-5
CASSQGASGSQYEQYF,TGTGCCAGCAGCCAAGGGGCTAGCGGGAGTCAATACGAGCAGTACTTC,TRBJ2-7,TRBD2,16,.,TRBV4-2
CASRKGESSYEQYF,TGTGCCAGCAGAAAGGGGGAGAGCTCCTACGAGCAGTACTTC,TRBJ2-7,.,14,few,TRBV3-1/TRBV3-2
CASSFPGTGYEQYF,TGTGCCAGCAGCTTTCCAGGGACGGGCTACGAGCAGTACTTC,TRBJ2-7,.,14,.,TRBV7-9
CASSVAEEVSGYTF,TGTGCCAGCAGCGTAGCTGAGGAGGTTTCGGGCTACACCTTC,TRBJ1-2,.,14,.,TRBV9
CASSLAFAVLAGTLETQYF,TGTGCCAGCAGCTTAGCATTCGCGGTACTAGCGGGAACCCTGGAGACCCAGTACTTC,TRBJ2-5,TRBD2,19,.,TRBV7-9
CASSLLAEKYNEQFF,TGCGCCAGCAGCTTGCTAGCGGAGAAGTACAATGAGCAGTTCTTC,TRBJ2-1,TRBD2,15,.,TRBV5-1
CASSEGTGTYEQYF,TGTGCCAGCAGTGAAGGGACAGGGACCTACGAGCAGTACTTC,TRBJ2-7,TRBD1,14,.,TRBV6-1
CASRDLGRPEQYF,TGTGCCAGCAGGGATCTGGGACGACCCGAGCAGTACTTC,TRBJ2-7,.,13,once,TRBV6-5
CASSQDGVERGEQFF,TGTGCCAGCAGCCAAGACGGGGTCGAAAGGGGTGAGCAGTTCTTC,TRBJ2-1,.,15,.,TRBV4-2
CASSQIGTGHEKLFF,TGTGCCAGCAGTCAAATTGGGACAGGGCATGAAAAACTGTTTTTT,TRBJ1-4,TRBD1,15,.,TRBV27
CATSERGTGNRYGYTF,TGTGCCACCAGTGAACGCGGGACAGGGAATCGCTATGGCTACACCTTC,TRBJ1-2,TRBD1,16,.,TRBV24-1
CASSSPGSAGTGELFF,TGTGCCAGCAGTTCACCGGGGAGTGCGGGCACCGGGGAGCTGTTTTTT,TRBJ2-2,.,16,.,TRBV27
CASSLLEREEEQFF,TGTGCCAGCAGCTTGTTAGAGCGGGAGGAGGAGCAGTTCTTC,TRBJ2-1,TRBD2,14,.,TRBV5-4
CASSSQDELWNEQYF,TGTGCCAGCAGCTCCCAGGACGAGTTGTGGAACGAGCAGTACTTC,TRBJ2-7,.,15,.,TRBV3-1/TRBV3-2
CASRFRAGKVGGYTF,TGTGCAAGTCGCTTTCGGGCGGGGAAGGTCGGTGGCTACACCTTC,TRBJ1-2,.,15,once,TRBV12-2
CAISELGQENTEAFF,TGTGCCATCAGTGAGCTTGGACAGGAGAACACTGAAGCTTTCTTT,TRBJ1-1,TRBD1,15,.,TRBV10-3
CASGMTGRGDEQYF,TGTGCCAGTGGGATGACAGGCCGAGGAGACGAGCAGTACTTC,TRBJ2-7,.,14,.,TRBV19
CATSDAGTSGYNEQFF,TGTGCCACCAGTGACGCCGGGACTAGCGGATACAATGAGCAGTTCTTC,TRBJ2-1,TRBD2,16,.,TRBV24-1
CASSEGGVPNQPQHF,TGTGCCAGCAGTGAGGGTGGGGTCCCCAATCAGCCCCAGCATTTT,TRBJ1-5,.,15,few,TRBV25-1
CASSQPETSGGARWFF,TGTGCCAGCAGCCAACCGGAAACTAGCGGGGGGGCCCGGTGGTTCTTC,TRBJ2-1,TRBD2,16,.,TRBV3-1/TRBV3-2
CASGPDPDREGGYTF,TGTGCTAGTGGCCCCGACCCCGACAGGGAGGGTGGCTACACCTTC,TRBJ1-2,TRBD1,15,.,TRBV12-5
CASSITPGTGSDGYTF,TGTGCCAGTAGTATAACCCCAGGTACGGGCTCAGATGGCTACACCTTC,TRBJ1-2,.,16,.,TRBV19
CASSQVRDEQFF,TGTGCCAGCAGCCAAGTACGCGATGAGCAGTTCTTC,TRBJ2-1,.,12,.,TRBV3-1/TRBV3-2
CASSEGRATGRTGELFF,TGTGCCAGCAGCGAAGGCCGGGCGACAGGGCGCACCGGGGAGCTGTTTTTT,TRBJ2-2,TRBD1,17,.,TRBV9
CASRSGTGGIVSYNSPLHF,TGTGCCAGCAGGTCCGGGACAGGGGGTATTGTGTCCTATAATTCACCCCTCCACTTT,TRBJ1-6,TRBD1,19,once,TRBV11-2
CASSLGGGHQPQHF,TGTGCCAGCAGCCTTGGCGGGGGTCATCAGCCCCAGCATTTT,TRBJ1-5,.,14,.,TRBV14
CASSVEGGVGNTIYF,TGTGCCAGCAGCGTAGAGGGGGGAGTCGGAAACACCATATATTTT,TRBJ1-3,.,15,.,TRBV9
CASSRPGLTEAFF,TGTGCCAGCAGTCGGCCAGGGCTCACTGAAGCTTTCTTT,TRBJ1-1,.,13,.,TRBV27
CASSQFGKTEAFF,TGCGCCAGCAGCCAATTCGGGAAGACTGAAGCTTTCTTT,TRBJ1-1,.,13,.,TRBV4-1
CASEPRGRGYEQYF,TGTGCCAGCGAGCCCCGGGGACGAGGCTACGAGCAGTACTTC,TRBJ2-7,.,14,.,TRBV3-1/TRBV3-2